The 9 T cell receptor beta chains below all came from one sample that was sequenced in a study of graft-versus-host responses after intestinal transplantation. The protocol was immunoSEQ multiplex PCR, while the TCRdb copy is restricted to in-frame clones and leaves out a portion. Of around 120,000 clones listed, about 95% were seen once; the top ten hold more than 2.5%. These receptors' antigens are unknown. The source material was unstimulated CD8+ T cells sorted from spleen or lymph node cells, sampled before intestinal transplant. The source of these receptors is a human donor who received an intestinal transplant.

This CDR3 is CASSHPQARSSTDTQYF. The CDR3 DNA sequence: TGTGCCAGCAGCCATCCGCAGGCGAGATCTAGCACAGATACGCAGTATTTT. This chain links TRBV4-2 with TRBJ2-3; D gene ambiguous. CDR1 is LGHNA, CDR2 YNFKEQ, per germline. The CDR3 loop spans 17 amino acids. V was pared by 3 bases and J by 0 bases, with 16 bases between.

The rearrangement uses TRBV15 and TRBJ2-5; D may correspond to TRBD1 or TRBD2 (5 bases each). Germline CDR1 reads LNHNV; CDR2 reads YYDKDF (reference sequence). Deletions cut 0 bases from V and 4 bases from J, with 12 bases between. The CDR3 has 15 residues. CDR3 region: CATSRDRNGAETQYF. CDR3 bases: TGTGCCACCAGCAGAGATCGGAACGGGGCAGAGACCCAGTACTTC.

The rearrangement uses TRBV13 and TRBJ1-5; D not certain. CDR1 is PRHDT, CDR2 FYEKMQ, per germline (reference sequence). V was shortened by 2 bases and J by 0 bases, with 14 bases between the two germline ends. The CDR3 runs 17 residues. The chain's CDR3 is CASSLSQAFNSNQPQHF. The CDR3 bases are TGTGCCAGCAGCTTAAGTCAGGCTTTCAATAGCAATCAGCCCCAGCATTTT.

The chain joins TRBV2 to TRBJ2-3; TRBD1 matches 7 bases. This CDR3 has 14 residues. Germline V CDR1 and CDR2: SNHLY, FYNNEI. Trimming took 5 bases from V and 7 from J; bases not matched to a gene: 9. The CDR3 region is CASSSPSTGHTQYF. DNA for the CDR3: TGTGCCAGCAGTTCTCCGTCGACAGGGCATACGCAGTATTTT.

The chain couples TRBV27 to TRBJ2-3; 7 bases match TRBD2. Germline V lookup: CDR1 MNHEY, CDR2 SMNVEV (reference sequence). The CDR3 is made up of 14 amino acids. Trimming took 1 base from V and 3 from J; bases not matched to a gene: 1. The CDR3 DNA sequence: TGTGCCAGCAGTTTATTGGGGGGGACAGATACGCAGTATTTT. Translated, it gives CASSLLGGTDTQYF.

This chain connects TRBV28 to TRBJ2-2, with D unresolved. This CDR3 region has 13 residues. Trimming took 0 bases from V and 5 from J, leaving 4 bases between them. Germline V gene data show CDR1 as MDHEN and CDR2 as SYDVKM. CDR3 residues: CASSLWGTGELFF. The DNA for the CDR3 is TGTGCCAGCAGTTTATGGGGGACCGGGGAGCTGTTTTTT.

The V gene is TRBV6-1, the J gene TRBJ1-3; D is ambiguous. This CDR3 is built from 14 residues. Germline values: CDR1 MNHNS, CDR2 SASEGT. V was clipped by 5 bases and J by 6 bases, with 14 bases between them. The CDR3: CASSIGYGQNTIYF. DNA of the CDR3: TGTGCCAGCAGTATAGGATATGGGCAAAACACCATATATTTT.

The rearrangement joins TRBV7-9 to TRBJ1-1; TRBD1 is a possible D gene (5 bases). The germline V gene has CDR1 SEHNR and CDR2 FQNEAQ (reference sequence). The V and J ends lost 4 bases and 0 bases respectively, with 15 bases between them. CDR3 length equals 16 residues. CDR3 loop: CASSYLVWGMNTEAFF. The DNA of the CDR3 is TGTGCCAGCAGCTACCTAGTCTGGGGGATGAACACTGAAGCTTTCTTT.

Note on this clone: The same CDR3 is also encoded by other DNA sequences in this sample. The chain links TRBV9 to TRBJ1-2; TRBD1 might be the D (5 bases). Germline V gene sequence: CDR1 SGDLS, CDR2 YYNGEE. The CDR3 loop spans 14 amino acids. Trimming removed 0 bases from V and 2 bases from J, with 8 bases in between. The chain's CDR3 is CASSVAGGNYGYTF. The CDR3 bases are TGTGCCAGCAGCGTAGCGGGGGGGAACTATGGCTACACCTTC.